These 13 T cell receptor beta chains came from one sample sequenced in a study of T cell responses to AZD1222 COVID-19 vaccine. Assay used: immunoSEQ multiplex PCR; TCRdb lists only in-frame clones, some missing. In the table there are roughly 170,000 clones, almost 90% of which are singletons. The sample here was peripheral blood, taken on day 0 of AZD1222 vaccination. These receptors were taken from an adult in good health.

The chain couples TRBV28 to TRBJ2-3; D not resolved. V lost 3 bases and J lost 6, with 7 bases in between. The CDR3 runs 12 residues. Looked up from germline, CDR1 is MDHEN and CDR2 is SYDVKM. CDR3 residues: CASSLSMDTQYF. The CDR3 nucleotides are TGTGCCAGCAGTTTGAGTATGGATACGCAGTATTTT. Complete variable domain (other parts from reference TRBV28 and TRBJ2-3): DVKVTQSSRYLVKRTGEKVFLECVQDMDHENMFWYRQDPGLGLRLIYFSYDVKMKEKGDIPEGYSVSREKKERFSLILESASTNQTSMYLCASSLSMDTQYFGPGTRLTVL.

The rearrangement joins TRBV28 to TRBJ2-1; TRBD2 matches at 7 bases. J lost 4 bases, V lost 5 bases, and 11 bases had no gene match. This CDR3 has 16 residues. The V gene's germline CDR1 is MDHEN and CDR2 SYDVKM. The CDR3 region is CASSKSGVIVYNEQFF. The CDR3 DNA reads TGTGCCAGCAGTAAAAGCGGGGTGATAGTTTACAATGAGCAGTTCTTC.

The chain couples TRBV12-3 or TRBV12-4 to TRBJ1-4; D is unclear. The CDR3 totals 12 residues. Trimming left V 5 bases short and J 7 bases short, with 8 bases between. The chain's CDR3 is CASSLHGEKLFF. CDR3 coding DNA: TGTGCCAGCAGTCTTCACGGTGAAAAACTGTTTTTT.

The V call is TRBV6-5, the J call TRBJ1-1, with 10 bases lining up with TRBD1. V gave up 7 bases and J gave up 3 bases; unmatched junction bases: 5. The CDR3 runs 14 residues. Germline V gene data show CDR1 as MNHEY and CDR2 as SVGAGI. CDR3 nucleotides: TGTGCCAGCACCCTAGGGACAGGGGACACTGAAGCTTTCTTT. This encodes CASTLGTGDTEAFF.

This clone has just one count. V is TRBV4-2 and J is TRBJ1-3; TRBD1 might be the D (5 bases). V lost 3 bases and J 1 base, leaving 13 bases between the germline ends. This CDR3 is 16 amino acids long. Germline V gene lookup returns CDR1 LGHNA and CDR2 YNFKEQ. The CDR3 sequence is CASSQGAGISGNTIYF. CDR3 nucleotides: TGTGCCAGCAGCCAGGGCGCAGGGATATCTGGAAACACCATATATTTT.

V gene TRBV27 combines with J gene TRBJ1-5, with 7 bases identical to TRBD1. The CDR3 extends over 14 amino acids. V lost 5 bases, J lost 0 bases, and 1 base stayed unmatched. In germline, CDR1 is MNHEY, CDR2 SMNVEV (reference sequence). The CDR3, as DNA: TGTGCCAGCAGTGGACAGGTTAGCAATCAGCCCCAGCATTTT. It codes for CASSGQVSNQPQHF.

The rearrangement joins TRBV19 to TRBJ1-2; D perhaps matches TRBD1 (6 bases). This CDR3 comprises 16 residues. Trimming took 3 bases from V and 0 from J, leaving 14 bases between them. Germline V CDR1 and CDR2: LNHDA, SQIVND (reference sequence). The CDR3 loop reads CASSMAGATSNYGYTF. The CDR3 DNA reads TGTGCCAGTAGTATGGCAGGGGCGACTTCTAACTATGGCTACACCTTC. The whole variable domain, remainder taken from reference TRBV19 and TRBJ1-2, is DGGITQSPKYLFRKEGQNVTLSCEQNLNHDAMYWYRQDPGQGLRLIYYSQIVNDFQKGDIAEGYSVSREKKESFPLTVTSAQKNPTAFYLCASSMAGATSNYGYTFGSGTRLTVV.

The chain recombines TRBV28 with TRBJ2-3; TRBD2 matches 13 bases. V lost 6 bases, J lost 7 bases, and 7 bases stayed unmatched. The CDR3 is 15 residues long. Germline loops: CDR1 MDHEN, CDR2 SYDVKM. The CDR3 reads CASSRWTSGSNTQYF. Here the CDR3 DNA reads TGTGCCAGCAGCCGCTGGACTAGCGGGAGTAATACGCAGTATTTT.

In nucleotides, the CDR3 is TGTGCCAGTAGTTACCAGGCCGGGGCCAACGTCCTGACTTTC. It yields the protein CASSYQAGANVLTF. The rearrangement uses TRBV19 and TRBJ2-6; D unclear. The CDR3 loop spans 14 amino acids. The germline CDR1 and CDR2 sequences are LNHDA and SQIVND (reference sequence). Trimming took off 5 bases at V and 4 bases at J, with 9 bases between the two ends.

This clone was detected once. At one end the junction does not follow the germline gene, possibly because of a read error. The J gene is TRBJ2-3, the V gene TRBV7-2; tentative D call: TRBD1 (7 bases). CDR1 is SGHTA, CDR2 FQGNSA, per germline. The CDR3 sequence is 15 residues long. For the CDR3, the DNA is TGTGCCAGCAGCTTAGCGCCTGGGGGGACAGTTACGCAGTATTTT. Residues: CASSLAPGGTVTQYF.

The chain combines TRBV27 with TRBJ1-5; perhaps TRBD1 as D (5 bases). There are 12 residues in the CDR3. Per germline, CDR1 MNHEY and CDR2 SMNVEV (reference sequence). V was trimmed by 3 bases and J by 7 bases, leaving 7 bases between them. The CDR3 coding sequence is TGTGCCAGCAGTTTCGGGGGGCAGCCCCAGCATTTT. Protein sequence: CASSFGGQPQHF.

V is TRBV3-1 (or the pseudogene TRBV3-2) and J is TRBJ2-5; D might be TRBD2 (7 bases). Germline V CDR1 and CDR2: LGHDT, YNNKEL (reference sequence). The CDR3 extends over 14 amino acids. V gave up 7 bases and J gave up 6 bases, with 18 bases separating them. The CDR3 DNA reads TGTGCCAGCACCACTCCTCGGGGGGCTAAGACCCAGTACTTC. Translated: CASTTPRGAKTQYF.

The CDR3 here is CASSGGTRDTNEKLFF. Written as DNA, the CDR3 is TGTGCCAGCAGCGGGGGGACAAGGGACACTAATGAAAAACTGTTTTTT. The genes are TRBV11-2 and TRBJ1-4; weak D call: TRBD1 (6 bases). The CDR3 extends over 16 amino acids. Trimming took off 5 bases at V and 2 bases at J, with 15 bases between the two ends. Germline CDR1 is SGHAT and CDR2 is FQNNGV. The full variable domain, its missing parts supplied by reference TRBV11-2 and TRBJ1-4, is EAGVAQSPRYKIIEKRQSVAFWCNPISGHATLYWYQQILGQGPKLLIQFQNNGVVDDSQLPKDRFSAERLKGVDSTLKIQPAKLEDSAVYLCASSGGTRDTNEKLFFGSGTQLSVL.